This T cell receptor beta chain was identified in a study of response to subunit inactivated influenza vaccine. Many counts were recorded for this clonotype. V lost 2 bases, J lost 1 base, and 8 bases lay in between. This CDR3 is 14 amino acids long. Germline assignment: CDR1 MNHEY and CDR2 SVGEGT. MiXCR, applied by TCRdb to the RT-PCR reads, yields one record per CDR3 protein. The sample lists 150,000 to 200,000 distinct CDR3 sequences, approximately 12% occurring once. This same sample was also taken into another study, of T cells expressing NK-cell markers. That source notes: A 5'RACE template switching approach incorporating UMIs was used to make TCR beta cDNA. Several experiments added an anti-gamma-delta TCR antibody to sort only alpha-beta TCR T cells.

This receptor was taken from a man aged 45-60 years who received an inactivated influenza vaccine. The chain employs TRBV6-2 or TRBV6-3 and TRBJ2-5; the D is unclear. The sequences come from CD8+ T cells sorted from PBMCs, collected approximately 12 days after vaccination. Written as DNA, the CDR3 is TGTGCCAGCAGTTACCGGAGCTCCCAAGAGACCCAGTACTTC. Residues: CASSYRSSQETQYF.